This TCR beta chain stems from a study of blood T cell repertoires in COVID-19. Germline CDR1 SEHNR, CDR2 FQNEAQ (reference sequence). CDR3 length: 13 residues. The V gene end was trimmed by 5 bases and the J gene end by 9 bases; junction bases not matched to a gene: 6. The data were produced by immunoSEQ multiplex PCR, yet TCRdb's version contains in-frame clones alone and is incomplete. The repertoire holds roughly 140,000 clones, with 70% to 85% as singletons. The gene calls are TRBV7-9 and TRBJ2-5; TRBD1 matches 10 bases. This receptor was obtained from a woman aged 80 or older in a cohort sampled during active or convalescent COVID-19. Sample: peripheral blood. The CDR3 spells CASSRGQGGSQYF. The DNA of the CDR3 is TGTGCCAGCAGCAGAGGACAGGGGGGGTCCCAGTACTTC.